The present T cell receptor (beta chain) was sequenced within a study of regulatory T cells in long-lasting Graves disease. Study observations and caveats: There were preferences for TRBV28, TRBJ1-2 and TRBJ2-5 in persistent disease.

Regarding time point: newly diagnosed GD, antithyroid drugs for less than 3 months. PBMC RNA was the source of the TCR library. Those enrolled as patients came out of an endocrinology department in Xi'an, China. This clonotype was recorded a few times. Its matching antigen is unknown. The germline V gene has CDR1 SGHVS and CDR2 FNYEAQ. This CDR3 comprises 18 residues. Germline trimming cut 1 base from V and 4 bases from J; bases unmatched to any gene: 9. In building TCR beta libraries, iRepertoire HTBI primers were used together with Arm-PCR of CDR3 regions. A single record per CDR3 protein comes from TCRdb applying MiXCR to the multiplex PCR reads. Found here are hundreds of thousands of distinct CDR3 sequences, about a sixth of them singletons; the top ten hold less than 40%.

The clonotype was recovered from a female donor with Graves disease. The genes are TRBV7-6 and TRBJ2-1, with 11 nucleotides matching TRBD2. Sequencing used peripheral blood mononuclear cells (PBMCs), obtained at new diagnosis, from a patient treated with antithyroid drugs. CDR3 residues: CASSLGGLAGGGYNEQFF. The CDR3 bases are TGTGCCAGCAGCTTAGGGGGCCTAGCGGGAGGAGGATACAATGAGCAGTTCTTC.